These T cell receptor beta chains were read from a single sample in a study of blood T cells in healthy people across ages. In TCRdb, the 5' RACE reads were re-called with MiXCR into one record per CDR3 protein. The table has fewer than 800,000 distinct CDR3 sequences, approximately 21% seen once; the top ten hold approximately 3.7%. Material for sequencing was blood. Receptors were obtained from a man aged 65-85 years in good health. CDR3s include the opening cysteine and the closing phenylalanine or tryptophan. D genes are given only for firm matches. Size is stated for part of the rows, as once, few or many counts, or as a class when the clone is expanded.

j_call,d_call,v_call,clone_size,cdr3_nt,cdr3_aa
TRBJ2-3,TRBD1,TRBV27,NA,TGTGCCAGCAGTCAAACAGGGGGGCCCACAGATACGCAGTATTTT,CASSQTGGPTDTQYF
TRBJ2-5,NA,TRBV18,many,TGTGCCAGCTCACCAAGTGGCAGAAAAGAGACCCAGTACTTC,CASSPSGRKETQYF
TRBJ2-1,NA,TRBV29-1,NA,TGCAGCGCTGAGTTCCTCCAACTACCACCGTTCTTC,CSAEFLQLPPFF
TRBJ2-7,NA,TRBV6-5,few,TGTGCCAGCAGTTACCAACCATCAGGGGCCCCCTGCGAGCAGTACTTC,CASSYQPSGAPCEQYF
TRBJ2-3,TRBD2,TRBV7-2,few,TGTGCCAGCAGCCCTATTCCGGGACTAGGAGGGACGGCGCAGTATTTT,CASSPIPGLGGTAQYF
TRBJ2-7,NA,TRBV20-1,NA,TGCAGTGCTAGAGATCAAGCGGACCCAACAATTTACTTC,CSARDQADPTIYF
TRBJ2-1,NA,TRBV20-1,NA,TGCAGTGCGTGGAGTTCGGGGAGGTACAATGAGCAGTTCTTC,CSAWSSGRYNEQFF
TRBJ2-5,NA,TRBV18,few,TGTGCCAGCTCCCACAGGGAGGAAGAGACCCAGTACTTC,CASSHREEETQYF
TRBJ2-3,TRBD2,TRBV7-2,NA,TGTGCCAGCAGCCCAACTAGCGGGGGGACCACAGATACGCAGTATTTT,CASSPTSGGTTDTQYF
TRBJ2-7,TRBD1,TRBV5-1,few,TGCGCCAGCAGCCCCGCGGGACAGGGGATGCACGAGCAGTACTTC,CASSPAGQGMHEQYF
TRBJ2-1,TRBD2,TRBV28,few,TGTGCCAGCCTCGGGACTAGCGGGAATGGTGAGCAGTTCTTC,CASLGTSGNGEQFF
TRBJ2-5,TRBD2,TRBV27,few,TGTGCCAGCAGAATGGCTGAGACTAGCAGTGAGACCCAGTACTTC,CASRMAETSSETQYF
TRBJ2-3,NA,TRBV5-1,few,TGCGCCAGCAGCTTTACTCGGGGTCGAAGCACAGATACGCAGTATTTT,CASSFTRGRSTDTQYF
TRBJ2-1,TRBD1,TRBV12-3/TRBV12-4,NA,TGTGCCAGCAGTTTTGGACAGGGGTTCTCCTACAATGAGCAGTTCTTC,CASSFGQGFSYNEQFF
TRBJ2-3,NA,TRBV3-1,many,TGTGCCAGCAGCCAAGGCGGGAGCACAGATACGCAGTATTTT,CASSQGGSTDTQYF
TRBJ2-7,NA,TRBV15,NA,TGTGCCACCAGCAGAGTTATGGGGGAGCAGTACTTC,CATSRVMGEQYF
TRBJ2-3,NA,TRBV28,few,TGTGCCAGCACGATTCTCCCGGGGGAACAGGAACAAAAAAGAGATACGCAGTATTTT,CASTILPGEQEQKRDTQYF
TRBJ2-5,NA,TRBV7-6,many,TGTGCCAGCAGCTTAGGTTGCAGCCACCGGGACTGTCAAGAGACCCAGTACTTC,CASSLGCSHRDCQETQYF
TRBJ2-5,NA,TRBV5-4,NA,TGTGCCAGCAGCTTGGACATGGAAGAGACCCAGTACTTC,CASSLDMEETQYF
TRBJ2-1,TRBD2,TRBV6-6,once,TGTGCCAGCAGCGGCGGCGGGAGAGAGCAGGTCTTC,CASSGGGREQVF
TRBJ1-5,TRBD1,TRBV7-2,few,TGTGCCAGCAGCTTGGGTCAAACAGGGGTCGCTCAGCCCCCGCATTTT,CASSLGQTGVAQPPHF
TRBJ2-5,NA,TRBV2,few,TGTGCCAGCAGTGAATACTTGCGGGCTAAAGAGACCCAGTACTTC,CASSEYLRAKETQYF
TRBJ2-3,NA,TRBV7-9,NA,TGTGCCAGCAGCCCCAGGGTCACTAGCACAGATACGCAGTATTTT,CASSPRVTSTDTQYF
TRBJ2-5,NA,TRBV29-1,many,TGCAGCGTTGACTCCGACTCTGGGACCCAGTACTTC,CSVDSDSGTQYF
TRBJ2-1,NA,TRBV25-1,NA,TGTGCCAGCCGACAGTTTGATGAGCAGTTCTTC,CASRQFDEQFF
TRBJ2-3,TRBD2,TRBV19,few,TGTGCCAGTAGTACGATAGGGAGGGGAGAGGCCACAGATACGCAGTATTTT,CASSTIGRGEATDTQYF
TRBJ1-2,TRBD1,TRBV9,NA,TGTGCCAGCAGCGTAGATACAGGGGAAAATGGCTACACCTTC,CASSVDTGENGYTF
TRBJ2-2,NA,TRBV20-1,NA,TGCAGTGCTCCGGACAGCAACACCGGGGAGCTGTTTTTT,CSAPDSNTGELFF
TRBJ2-2,TRBD1,TRBV11-2,NA,TGTGCCAGCAGCCCCCTACAGGGGAGCACCGGGGAGCTGTTTTTT,CASSPLQGSTGELFF
TRBJ2-3,NA,TRBV9,NA,TGTGCCAGCAGGGGCGTAGGGGATACGCAGTATTTT,CASRGVGDTQYF
TRBJ2-1,TRBD2,TRBV6-5,NA,TGTGCCAGCACGGCGACTAGCGGGTACAATGAGCAGTTCTTC,CASTATSGYNEQFF
TRBJ2-7,NA,TRBV21-1,NA,TGTGCCAGCAGCAAAGAGAGAGCGGGGGTCCCCTACGAGCAGTACTTC,CASSKERAGVPYEQYF
TRBJ2-5,TRBD1,TRBV6-2/TRBV6-3,NA,TGTGCCAGCAGGATGACAGGGGATAGGGAGACCCAGTACTTC,CASRMTGDRETQYF
TRBJ2-3,TRBD2,TRBV6-1,NA,TGTGCCAGCAGTCCCCGACTACAGCGGGGGGGGGTTGATACGCAGTATTTT,CASSPRLQRGGVDTQYF
TRBJ2-1,NA,TRBV6-6,many,TGTGCCACCTCCATGGCGAACAATGAGCAGTTCTTC,CATSMANNEQFF
TRBJ1-2,TRBD1,TRBV4-3,few,TGCGCCAGCAGCCAAAACAGGGGATATGGCTACACCTTC,CASSQNRGYGYTF
TRBJ2-5,TRBD2,TRBV27,NA,TGTGCCAGCAGTATCCTTCGGACTAGCGGGAGAGAGACCCAGTACTTC,CASSILRTSGRETQYF
TRBJ1-3,NA,TRBV6-1,few,TGTGCCAGCAGTGAATGGATCTCTGGAAACACCATATATTTT,CASSEWISGNTIYF
TRBJ1-4,NA,TRBV2,few,TGTGCCAGCAGTCCGAATGAAAAACCGTTTTTT,CASSPNEKPFF
TRBJ1-2,NA,TRBV9,NA,TGTGCCAGCAGCGACCTAAATTGGTCCTATGGCTACACCTTC,CASSDLNWSYGYTF
TRBJ2-7,NA,TRBV7-2,NA,TGTGCCAGCAGCTTAGGTGCGTACAACTACGAGCAGTACTTC,CASSLGAYNYEQYF
TRBJ2-1,NA,TRBV30,NA,TGTGCCTGGAGCAGGGACTCCTACAATGAGCAGTTCTTC,CAWSRDSYNEQFF
TRBJ2-1,TRBD1,TRBV29-1,many,TGCAGCGTTGATAACAGGGGTGGGGAGCAGTTCTTC,CSVDNRGGEQFF
TRBJ2-5,NA,TRBV28,NA,TGTGCCAGCAGTACCCACCTAGTGCTACAAGAGACCCAGTACTTC,CASSTHLVLQETQYF
TRBJ2-3,TRBD1,TRBV2,NA,TGTGCCAGCAGTACCGACAGGGGGGGTACAGATACGCAGTATTTT,CASSTDRGGTDTQYF
TRBJ2-7,NA,TRBV7-2,many,TGTGCCAGCAGCTTAGGATGGGGTGCGAACGGGTACGAGCAGTACTTC,CASSLGWGANGYEQYF
TRBJ1-2,NA,TRBV5-1,few,TGCGCCAGCAGCCAAAGCGTTAACTATGGCTACACCTTC,CASSQSVNYGYTF
TRBJ1-1,NA,TRBV6-1,NA,TGTGCCAGCAGTGGGGTGCAGGGCGTCACTGAAGCTTTCTTT,CASSGVQGVTEAFF
TRBJ2-7,TRBD1,TRBV29-1,few,TGCAGCGTTGTTCTTGGACAGGGGTCCTACGAGCAGTACTTC,CSVVLGQGSYEQYF